The present T cell receptor (beta chain) was sequenced within a study of blood T cell repertoires in COVID-19. Study details: Whether acute or convalescent, the COVID-19 samples came from the United States, Italy and Spain.

It was during active infection that Seattle patients were enrolled and then longitudinally followed. Method: immunoSEQ multiplex PCR; TCRdb's copy keeps in-frame clones and lacks some. The sample yields fewer than 450,000 clones, about 90% seen once. The CDR3 sequence is 11 residues long. The germline gives CDR1 LNHDA, CDR2 SQIVND (reference sequence). Trimming left V 5 bases short and J 4 bases short, with 5 bases between. This receptor was identified in a woman aged 45-65 years with COVID-19, enrolled during active disease. The specimen sequenced was peripheral blood. The V and J genes are TRBV19 and TRBJ2-5; no reliable D call. CDR3 bases: TGTGCCAGTAGTGCACTAGAGACCCAGTACTTC. It yields the protein CASSALETQYF.